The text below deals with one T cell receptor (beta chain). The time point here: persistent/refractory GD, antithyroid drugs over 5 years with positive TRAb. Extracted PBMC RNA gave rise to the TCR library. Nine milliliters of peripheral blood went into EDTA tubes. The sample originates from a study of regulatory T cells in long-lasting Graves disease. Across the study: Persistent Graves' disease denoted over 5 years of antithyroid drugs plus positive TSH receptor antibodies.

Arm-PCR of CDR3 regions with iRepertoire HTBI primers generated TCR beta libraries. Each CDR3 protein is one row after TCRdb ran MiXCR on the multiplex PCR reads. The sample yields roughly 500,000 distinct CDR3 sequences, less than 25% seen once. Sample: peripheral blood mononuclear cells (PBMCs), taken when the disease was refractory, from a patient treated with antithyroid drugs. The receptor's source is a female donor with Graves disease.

Here the CDR3 DNA reads TGCAGTGCTAGTTTTTCGGGGTACGGGTCTGGAAACACCATATATTTT. As protein: CSASFSGYGSGNTIYF. This chain links TRBV20-1 with TRBJ1-3; D not resolved. The CDR3 runs 16 residues. V lost 3 bases and J lost 1, with 16 bases in between. Germline CDR1 and CDR2: DFQATT and SNEGSKA (reference sequence).